The clone carrying this T cell receptor (beta chain) occurred a few times. Its antigen is not known. These data come from a study of early T cells in non-severe SARS-CoV-2 infection. About the research overall: Chains were unpaired, as sequencing was done on bulk RNA from unsorted whole blood.

The library protocol tagged individual cDNA molecules with unique molecular identifiers. From the 5' RACE reads, TCRdb called clonotypes with MiXCR, one entry per CDR3 protein. The sample yields about 28,000 distinct CDR3 sequences, about 6% seen once. Whole-study findings and limits: The VDJdb matching leaned toward anti-spike CD8 responses and overlooked private and CD4 specificities.

The V segment lost 1 base and the J segment 0 bases; nucleotides outside the gene matches: 6. The CDR3 runs to 18 residues. Germline CDR1 reads LGHNA; CDR2 reads YSLEER. The chain is built from TRBV4-3 and TRBJ2-6, with 7 bases fitting TRBD1. The specimen comprised whole blood, sampled at baseline. This clonotype was obtained from an adult who was a healthcare worker with PCR-confirmed SARS-CoV-2 infection or an uninfected control (not recorded which). CDR3 DNA: TGCGCCAGCAGCCAAGGGGGGACAGAGAGCTCTGGGGCCAACGTCCTGACTTTC. It codes for CASSQGGTESSGANVLTF.